This T cell receptor (beta chain) is from a study of T cell repertoires in cytomegalovirus infection. The overall study: Indications of both CMV infection and matching HLA type were provided by public TCR beta signatures. Findings and caveats of the study: Identification of carriers of CMV plus the relevant HLA was achieved through cumulative public TCR beta family frequency. Within the response measured ex vivo, HLA-C-restricted CMV-specific TCR beta clonotypes were dominant.

TCRdb recomputed calls from the reads with MiXCR, one row per CDR3 protein. The sample holds under 350,000 distinct CDR3 sequences; 8% to 10% are singletons and the top ten take around 2.5%. There are many counts of this clonotype. What it binds is unknown. V shed 2 bases and J shed 2 bases, with 13 bases lying between them. The CDR3 runs to 16 residues. The rearrangement links TRBV12-3 or TRBV12-4 to TRBJ1-5, with D hard to call. Sequencing input: PBMCs. This clonotype was obtained from a human donor in good health (CMV status not recorded). Some clones in this sample may be carry-over from other donors' samples. In DNA, the CDR3 is TGTGCCAGCAGTTTATGGACTCCCCTGGGCAATCAGCCCCAGCATTTT. Its translation is CASSLWTPLGNQPQHF.